The 26 T cell receptor delta chains below were found in one sample sequenced in a study of gamma-delta T cells after stem cell transplantation. TCRdb reapplied CATT to the RT-PCR reads. This sample yields thousands of delta-chain clones, of which 25% to 35% are seen a single time; 31% belongs to the top ten. Sequencing was done on a sample of gamma-delta T cells. The receptor set was obtained from a human donor. It is not recorded whose cells these are; they may come from a transplant donor.

As for this clone: A much larger clone lies one base from this, so it may be a read error. V and J are TRDV2 and TRDJ1, with TRDD3 matching 11 bases. CDR3 length equals 15 residues. J was trimmed by 4 bases and V by 2 bases; bases with no gene match: 5. The germline V gene has CDR1 GEAIGNYY and CDR2 EKD. As DNA, the CDR3 is TGTGCCTGTGACATGGTGGGGGATACGAACGATAAACTCATCTTT. This codes for CACDMVGDTNDKLIF.

In the case of this clone: A much larger clonotype is one base distant, so this may be a read error. The chain carries TRDV2 and TRDJ1, with 12 positions matching TRDD3. The CDR3 length is 19 residues. Per germline, CDR1 GEAIGNYY and CDR2 EKD. DNA of the CDR3: TGTGCCTGTGACCCCGTACTGGGGGATACAAAAATGTACACCGATAACCTCATCTTT. Protein product: CACDPVLGDTKMYTDNLIF.

This chain joins TRDV1 and TRDJ1, with 8 bases lining up with TRDD3. Unmatched junction bases numbered 16, after V lost 4 bases and J lost 0 bases. This CDR3 is 19 amino acids long. The germline V gene encodes CDR1 TSWWSYY and CDR2 QGS. CDR3 protein: CALGVTGTDWGLNTDKLIF. CDR3 nucleotide sequence: TGTGCTCTTGGGGTCACGGGCACAGACTGGGGGCTAAACACCGATAAACTCATCTTT.

This clone has only one observation. A read error is the likely source, as a far larger clone sits one nucleotide away. V and J are TRDV2 and TRDJ1, with TRDD3 matching over 8 bases. Germline V gene sequence: CDR1 GEAIGNYY, CDR2 EKD. The CDR3 covers 15 residues. After removal of 2 bases from V and 2 bases from J, the junction contained 6 bases not matched to a gene. The CDR3 protein is CACDILGATTDKLIF. The DNA of the CDR3 is TGTGCCTGTGACATACTGGGGGCTACAACCGATAAACTCATCTTT.

This clone was counted only a few times. J is TRDJ1 and V is TRDV2; TRDD3 agrees at 9 bases. The CDR3 loop spans 15 amino acids. Germline-derived CDR1 and CDR2 are GEAIGNYY and EKD. V was pared by 3 bases and J by 4 bases, with 8 bases of the junction left unmatched. In DNA form, the CDR3 reads TGTGCCTGTGACGCCCTACTGGGGGACCACGATAAACTCATCTTT. Translation: CACDALLGDHDKLIF.

CDR3 nucleotide sequence: TGTGCCTGTGACACCGTAATGAACTGGGGGACGCTGAGGACTGGGGGATACTCGTACACCGATAAACTCATCTTT. Its protein is CACDTVMNWGTLRTGGYSYTDKLIF. This sequence joins TRDV2 and TRDJ1; TRDD3 aligns across 12 bases. The CDR3 covers 25 residues. The germline gives CDR1 GEAIGNYY, CDR2 EKD. J gave up 0 bases and V 0 bases, and 28 bases lay outside the gene matches.

CDR3 DNA sequence: TGTGCCTGTGACACCTGGGGGCACACCGATAAACTCATCTTT. This encodes CACDTWGHTDKLIF. The chain joins TRDV2 to TRDJ1; a possible D gene is TRDD3 (6 bases). The V and J ends lost 0 bases and 0 bases respectively, with 7 bases between them. Germline CDR1 is GEAIGNYY and CDR2 is EKD. CDR3 length: 14 residues.

This clone was counted between two and nine times. The V call is TRDV2, the J call TRDJ1; 8 nucleotides line up with TRDD3. Germline CDR1 and CDR2: GEAIGNYY and EKD. The CDR3 is 15 amino acids. The V segment lost 3 bases and the J segment 0 bases; nucleotides outside the gene matches: 5. The CDR3 spells CACDPVLGDTDKLIF. CDR3 in DNA: TGTGCCTGTGACCCCGTACTGGGGGACACCGATAAACTCATCTTT.

Details on this clone: A read error may be the cause here, since a much bigger clone is one base away. This sample also contains other DNA sequences that code for the same CDR3. The chain joins TRDV2 to TRDJ1; TRDD3 agrees at 9 bases. V lost 0 bases to trimming and J lost 0 bases; unmatched junction nucleotides: 19. This CDR3 is 21 amino acids long. Germline lookup yields CDR1 GEAIGNYY and CDR2 EKD. CDR3 nucleotide sequence: TGTGCCTGTGACACCGTTAAGGCTCCTGTCGGGGGATACAGAGACACCGATAAACTCATCTTT. Its protein is CACDTVKAPVGGYRDTDKLIF.

The table lists this clone with a few counts. This clone may be a read error of a much larger clone one base away. V gene TRDV2 combines with J gene TRDJ1; no definite D call. V dropped 1 base and J dropped 3 bases, with 14 bases sitting between them. Germline CDR1 and CDR2: GEAIGNYY and EKD. The CDR3 length is 15 residues. CDR3 in DNA: TGTGCCTGTGACACGTTGTACTCAGCCGCCGATAAACTCATCTTT. Protein: CACDTLYSAADKLIF.

The chain combines TRDV2 with TRDJ3, with D unresolved. The CDR3 has 17 amino acids. CDR1 and CDR2 from the germline V gene are GEAIGNYY and EKD. With 3 bases removed from V and 0 bases from J, the gap between germline ends came to 11 bases. The CDR3 loop reads CACDAISGSWDTRQMFF. The CDR3 nucleotides read TGTGCCTGTGACGCGATATCGGGCTCCTGGGACACCCGACAGATGTTTTTC.

Remarks on this clone: A far larger clone is off by one base, so a read error is likely. CDR3 DNA sequence: TGTGCCTGTGACGCCGTCAGGCTGGGGGATGTCTATACCGATAAACTCATCTTT. As protein: CACDAVRLGDVYTDKLIF. V is TRDV2 and J is TRDJ1, with 9 bases that match TRDD3. Germline CDR1 and CDR2: GEAIGNYY and EKD. CDR3 length equals 18 residues. J gave up 2 bases and V 3 bases, and 15 bases lay outside the gene matches.

V gene TRDV2 combines with J gene TRDJ1; the match to TRDD3 covers 12 bases. CDR1 and CDR2 (germline): GEAIGNYY, EKD. With V trimmed by 3 bases and J by 2 bases, 6 bases remained unmatched. The CDR3 contains 16 residues. The CDR3 DNA is TGTGCCTGTGACTCTATACTGGGGGATACAACCGATAAACTCATCTTT. This gives the protein CACDSILGDTTDKLIF.

The chain's CDR3 is CALRDKRLIF. The CDR3 region has the DNA TGTGCTCTCAGGGATAAACGACTCATCTTT. The gene calls are TRDV1 and TRDJ1; TRDD3 might be the D (6 bases). This CDR3 is built from 10 residues. Germline V gives CDR1 TSWWSYY, CDR2 QGS. V lost 9 bases and J 10 bases, leaving 12 bases between the germline ends.

This chain uses TRDV2 with TRDJ1, with 9 nucleotides matching TRDD3. CDR1 is GEAIGNYY and CDR2 is EKD in the germline V gene. CDR3 size: 16 residues. V trimming: 3 bases; J trimming: 6 bases; junction bases outside the gene matches: 13. The CDR3 sequence is CACDYVLGDPLHKLIF. The CDR3 region has the DNA TGTGCCTGTGACTACGTACTGGGGGACCCTCTCCATAAACTCATCTTT.

As to this clone: At one boundary the junction diverges from the germline segment, which might be a read error. Different DNA sequences within this sample yield the same CDR3. The chain recombines TRDV2 with TRDJ1, with 8 bases that match TRDD3. CDR1 is GEAIGNYY and CDR2 is EKD in the germline V gene. The CDR3 sequence is 19 residues long. CDR3 nucleotide sequence: TGTGCCTGCGACACCATTGAGGCGGCCCTGGGGGAAAACACCGATAAACTCATCTTT. Translated, it gives CACDTIEAALGENTDKLIF.

Concerning this clone itself: At one end, the junction sequence differs from germline, possibly due to a read error. Different DNA sequences within this sample yield the same CDR3. The V and J genes are TRDV2 and TRDJ1, with 13 bases matching TRDD3. The length of the CDR3 is 15 residues. Germline loops: CDR1 GEAIGNYY, CDR2 EKD. CDR3 protein: CACDSLGDTTDKLIF. The CDR3 DNA reads as TGTGCCTGTGACTCACTGGGGGATACGACGGATAAACTAATCTTT.

The rearrangement joins TRDV2 to TRDJ1, with D possibly being TRDD3 (6 bases). The V end lost 0 bases, the J end lost 7 bases, and 17 bases lay between the germline ends. Per the germline V gene, CDR1 is GEAIGNYY and CDR2 is EKD. The CDR3 extends over 15 amino acids. The CDR3, as DNA: TGTGCCTGTGACACCGTGGGGGCCCAGAGGGGTAAACTCATCTTT. Amino acid sequence: CACDTVGAQRGKLIF.

V usage is TRDV2 and J usage is TRDJ1; D gene ambiguous. Germline CDR1 is GEAIGNYY and CDR2 is EKD. Between the trimmed V and J ends, which lost 1 base and 1 base, there was a span of 9 bases. The CDR3 consists of 14 residues. CDR3 amino acids: CACDTLESTDKLIF. As DNA, the CDR3 is TGTGCCTGTGACACTCTGGAATCCACCGATAAACTCATCTTT.

This chain connects TRDV2 to TRDJ1, with a weak D call TRDD2 (7 bases). Looked up from germline, CDR1 is GEAIGNYY and CDR2 is EKD. The CDR3 runs 20 residues. V lost 3 bases, J lost 2 bases, and 30 bases lay in between. CDR3 loop: CACDPIMLPSGGRMTDKLIF. For the CDR3, the DNA is TGTGCCTGTGACCCAATAATGCTTCCTAGCGGGGGGAGGATGACCGATAAACTCATCTTT.

In this sample, this clone turned up a few times. A far more abundant clone sits one base away, making this likely a read error. In the same sample, other DNA sequences code for this CDR3. This chain connects TRDV2 to TRDJ1, with 9 nucleotides matching TRDD3. The CDR3 runs to 18 residues. Germline V gene lookup returns CDR1 GEAIGNYY and CDR2 EKD. As DNA, the CDR3 is TGTGCCTGTGACACCGTCAGGCTGGGGGATGTCTATACCGATAAGCTCATCTTT. Translating it yields CACDTVRLGDVYTDKLIF.

To note about this clone: A read error is likely here: a far larger clone is one base away. Other DNA sequences within the sample encode an identical CDR3. This chain joins TRDV2 and TRDJ1; 9 nucleotides agree with TRDD3. Per the germline V gene, CDR1 is GEAIGNYY and CDR2 is EKD. The CDR3 has 18 residues. As DNA, the CDR3 is TGTGCCTGTGACACCGTCAGGCTGGGGGATGTCTATACCGATAAACTCATCTTC. This translates into CACDTVRLGDVYTDKLIF.

This clone showed up just a few times. A clone one base away is much larger, so this may be a read error. The V and J genes are TRDV2 and TRDJ1; 9 bases line up with TRDD3. The CDR3 has 21 amino acids. From germline, CDR1 is GEAIGNYY and CDR2 EKD. CDR3 amino acids: CACDTVKAPVGGYRDTDKFIF. The CDR3, as DNA: TGTGCCTGTGACACCGTTAAGGCCCCTGTCGGGGGATACAGAGACACCGATAAATTCATCTTT.

CDR3 nucleotides: TGTGCCTGTGACACTGGGGGGCTTACTGGGGGATCGGCCAGACCCCTGATCTTT. Translating it yields CACDTGGLTGGSARPLIF. The chain is built from TRDV2 and TRDJ4; 10 bases are shared with TRDD3. Germline lookup yields CDR1 GEAIGNYY and CDR2 EKD. V gave up 1 base and J gave up 0 bases; unmatched junction bases: 13. The CDR3 is 18 residues long.

The V gene is TRDV2, the J gene TRDJ3, with 13 bases fitting TRDD3. Losses at the gene ends were 3 bases for V and 3 bases for J; bases not matched to a gene: 10. This CDR3 has 20 residues. Per the germline V gene, CDR1 is GEAIGNYY and CDR2 is EKD. The CDR3 DNA follows: TGTGCCTGTGACTCCGTACTGGGGGATACGCGTATCTGGGACACCCGACAGATGTTTTTC. It is translated as CACDSVLGDTRIWDTRQMFF.

This clone is labeled medium-sized. The CDR3 loop reads CACEHLLRRSRSDKLIF. CDR3 in DNA: TGTGCCTGTGAGCACCTACTACGCCGGAGTCGTAGCGATAAACTCATCTTT. The rearrangement links TRDV2 to TRDJ1; D may be TRDD2 (5 bases). Germline V gene sequence: CDR1 GEAIGNYY, CDR2 EKD. V shed 4 bases and J shed 4 bases, with 24 bases lying between them. CDR3 length equals 17 residues.